Sequencing of this T cell receptor beta chain was carried out in a study of spatial heterogeneity in lung cancer. The study, taken as a whole, reports: Expanded intratumoral alpha and beta TCR counts tracked tumor mutation counts.

The time point denotes: sample taken at primary tumor resection. Tumor, nontumor lung or frozen PBMC supplied whole RNA, sequenced without sorting. V was shortened by 9 bases and J by 7 bases, with 13 bases between the two germline ends. CDR3 length: 13 amino acids. From germline, CDR1 is SNHLY and CDR2 FYNNEI. Single TCR cDNA molecules each had their own unique molecular identifier. Each CDR3 protein is one row after TCRdb ran MiXCR on the 5' RACE reads. The data contain some 100,000 distinct CDR3 sequences, approximately 4% of them singletons. This clonotype has at least ten counts. The target antigen is unknown.

The sequence was obtained from a male donor with early-stage non-small cell lung cancer. The sequencing here drew on lung tumor tissue, taken at surgery. The chain combines TRBV2 with TRBJ1-6; unclear D gene. The CDR3, as DNA: TGTGCCAGGGGCCCGGGCCACAATTCACCCCTCCACTTT. It translates to CARGPGHNSPLHF.